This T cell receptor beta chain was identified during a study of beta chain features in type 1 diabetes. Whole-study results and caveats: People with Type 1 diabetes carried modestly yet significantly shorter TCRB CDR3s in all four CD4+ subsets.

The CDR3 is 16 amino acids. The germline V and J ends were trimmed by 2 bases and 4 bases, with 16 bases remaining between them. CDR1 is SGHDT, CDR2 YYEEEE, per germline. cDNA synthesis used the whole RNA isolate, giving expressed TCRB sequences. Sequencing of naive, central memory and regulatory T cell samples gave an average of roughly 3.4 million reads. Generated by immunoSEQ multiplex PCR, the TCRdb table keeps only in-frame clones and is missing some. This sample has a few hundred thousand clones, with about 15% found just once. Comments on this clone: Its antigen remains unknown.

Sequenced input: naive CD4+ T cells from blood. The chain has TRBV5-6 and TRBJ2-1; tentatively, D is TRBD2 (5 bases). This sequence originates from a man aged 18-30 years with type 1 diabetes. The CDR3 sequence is CASSLPWSGGYNEQFF. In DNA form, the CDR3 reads TGTGCCAGCAGCTTACCCTGGAGTGGCGGGTACAATGAGCAGTTCTTC.